The rows below give T cell receptor beta chains drawn from one sample of a study of shared clonotypes between healthy human individuals. Method: immunoSEQ multiplex PCR; TCRdb's copy keeps in-frame clones and lacks some. Found here are roughly 2 million clones, roughly 95% of them singletons; the top ten hold approximately 0.13%. Sequenced material: naive CD4+ T cells sorted from blood. These receptors all come from a man younger than 35 in good health. The CDR3 runs from the conserved cysteine through the conserved F or W. Fields, in order: V gene, J gene, D gene, CDR3 DNA, CDR3 protein. A D gene is named only where the DNA matches it firmly.

>TRBV4-1|TRBJ2-5|TRBD2
TGCGCCAGCAGCCGGGGAGGGGCGCTTTCAGAGACCCAGTACTTC
CASSRGGALSETQYF
>TRBV9|TRBJ2-3|TRBD2
TGTGCCAGCAGCGTAACAAGCGGGGCCGGCACAGATACGCAGTATTTT
CASSVTSGAGTDTQYF
>TRBV2|TRBJ1-3|TRBD1
TGTGCCAGCACCCCCGACAGGGTAGCTGGAAACACCATATATTTT
CASTPDRVAGNTIYF
>TRBV5-1|TRBJ1-2|-
TGCGCCAGCAGATCTTATAAAACAGGCCGAGCTAACTATGGCTACACCTTC
CASRSYKTGRANYGYTF
>TRBV7-9|TRBJ2-1|-
TGTGCCAGCAGCGTCCCTACACGGGGGATGAGCTCCTACAATGAGCAGTTCTTC
CASSVPTRGMSSYNEQFF
>TRBV5-1|TRBJ2-6|-
TGCGCCAGCAGCTTGAGAAGTAGCTCTGGGGCCAACGTCCTGACTTTC
CASSLRSSSGANVLTF
>TRBV10-3|TRBJ1-1|TRBD1
TGTGCCATCCGACAGGGGTCTGAAGGGCAAGCTTTCTTT
CAIRQGSEGQAFF
>TRBV9|TRBJ2-2|TRBD2
TGTGCCCGCAGCGTAGCCGGGGGGGCCGGCACCGGGGAGCTGTTTTTT
CARSVAGGAGTGELFF
>TRBV20-1|TRBJ1-2|-
TGCAGTGCTAGAAAGGGACATGGCTACACCTTC
CSARKGHGYTF
>TRBV9|TRBJ1-4|-
TGTGCCAGCAGCGTAGATGGGGGAATTAATGAAAAACTGTTTTTT
CASSVDGGINEKLFF
>TRBV5-1|TRBJ2-2|-
TGCGCCAGCAGCTTGGGACAGGCGGGCACCGGGGAGCTGTTTTTT
CASSLGQAGTGELFF
>TRBV28|TRBJ1-2|-
TGTGCCAGCGCCTCCCCCGGGGGAGGGGCCGCTACGCCTCATGGCTACACCTTC
CASASPGGGAATPHGYTF
>TRBV11-2|TRBJ2-5|-
TGTGCCAGCAGCTTCGCCGGGTCTGTGGGAGAGACCCAGTACTTC
CASSFAGSVGETQYF
>TRBV11-3|TRBJ2-5|TRBD1
TGTGCCAGCAGCGACGGACAGGCGTACCAAGAGACCCAGTACTTC
CASSDGQAYQETQYF
>TRBV7-9|TRBJ2-7|TRBD1
TGTGCCAGCAGCCCTAGCAGATTAAACCGGGACAGAAACTACGAGCAGTACTTC
CASSPSRLNRDRNYEQYF